This TCR beta chain is from a study of blood T cell repertoires in COVID-19. Study background: Collection of acute and convalescent COVID-19 samples took place in the United States, Italy and Spain. PBMCs, B-cell-depleted T cells, or T cells provided the cDNA or gDNA that made up the material.

Original handling: Amplification of reference gene primers was used by the study to estimate nucleated cell counts. The protocol was immunoSEQ multiplex PCR, while the TCRdb copy is restricted to in-frame clones and leaves out a portion. The D gene and trimming were derived from the DNA, and the V and J assignments and clone size from that table. The sample has 150,000 to 200,000 clones, around 81% seen once. The source of this sequence is a man in his 60s with active or convalescent COVID-19. Sequencing was performed on peripheral blood.

The CDR3 here is CASSPNGVGGYGYTF. CDR3 nucleotide sequence: TGTGCCAGCAGTCCTAACGGGGTTGGTGGCTATGGCTACACCTTC. The chain joins TRBV6-5 to TRBJ1-2, with D hard to call. Germline lookup yields CDR1 MNHEY and CDR2 SVGAGI. The V and J ends lost 5 bases and 4 bases respectively, with 17 bases between them. The CDR3 extends over 15 amino acids.